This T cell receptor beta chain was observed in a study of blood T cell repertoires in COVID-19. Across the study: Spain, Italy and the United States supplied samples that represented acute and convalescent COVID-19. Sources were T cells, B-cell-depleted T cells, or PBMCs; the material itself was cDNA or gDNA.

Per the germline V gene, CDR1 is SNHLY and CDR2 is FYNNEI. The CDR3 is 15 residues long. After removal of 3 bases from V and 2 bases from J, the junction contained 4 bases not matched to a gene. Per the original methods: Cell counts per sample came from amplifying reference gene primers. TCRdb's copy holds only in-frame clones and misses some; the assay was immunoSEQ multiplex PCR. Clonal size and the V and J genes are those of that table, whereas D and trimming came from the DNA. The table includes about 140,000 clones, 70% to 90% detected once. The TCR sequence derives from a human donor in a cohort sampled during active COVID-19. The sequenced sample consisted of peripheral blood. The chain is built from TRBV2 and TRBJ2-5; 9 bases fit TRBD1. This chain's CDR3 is CASSEGTGKQETQYF. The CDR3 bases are TGTGCCAGCAGTGAGGGGACAGGGAAACAAGAGACCCAGTACTTC. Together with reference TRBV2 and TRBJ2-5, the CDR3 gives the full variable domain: EPEVTQTPSHQVTQMGQEVILRCVPISNHLYFYWYRQILGQKVEFLVSFYNNEISEKSEIFDDQFSVERPDGSNFTLKIRSTKLEDSAMYFCASSEGTGKQETQYFGPGTRLLVL.